A selection of T cell receptor beta chains follows, all from one sample in a study of T cell changes during pregnancy in multiple sclerosis. Method: immunoSEQ multiplex PCR; TCRdb's copy keeps in-frame clones and lacks some. The sample includes roughly 36,000 clones, around 90% of them seen just once. The source was peripheral blood, collected in the second trimester of pregnancy. The receptor source for this set is a female donor in good health, enrolled as a control in a pregnancy study. Both conserved end residues are part of each CDR3. The size field is filled for only some rows; it gives once, few, many or a size class.

clone_size v_call cdr3_aa
. TRBV10-1 CASSQGGQANEQFF
once TRBV19 CASSRTSGSTDTQYF
. TRBV7-7 CASGQDANTGELFF
. TRBV6-6 CASSPRQGTDTQYF
. TRBV5-1 CASALEGPNQPQHF
. TRBV6-1 CASSDGIYGGVVANEKLFF
. TRBV2 CASRNRGLETQYF
. TRBV7-8 CASSPQGASNSPLHF
. TRBV7-2 CASSLEVAGRTGELFF
once TRBV29-1 CSVEPEGGSYEQYF
. TRBV21-1 CASSKETSGRAVGADTQYF
. TRBV7-3 CASSPTGSDKETQYF
. TRBV4-1 CASSHPRTGGGMNTEAFF
. TRBV7-6 CASSLEGGVVKNSPLHF
. TRBV27 CASSLGADRVLYSPLHF
. TRBV15 CATSRETGIDEQYF
once TRBV28 CASSSPGQGARTEAFF
once TRBV6-6 CASRSTGGDYGYTF
medium-sized TRBV5-1 CASSLKGVLDF
. TRBV4-2 CASSQEGSVSPQETQYF
once TRBV10-3 CAIRNVLAGGWSSYNEQFF
once TRBV7-9 CASSFSRNKADYQAFF
. TRBV6-5 CASSYSGREGGYTF
once TRBV9 CASSVVGTEYGYTF
once TRBV6-5 CASSSSLRGRNSPLHF
. TRBV15 CATSSPQGALGETQYF
once TRBV11-2 CASSLVRKFYEQFF
. TRBV4-2 CASSLGGSGVQETQYF
once TRBV7-9 CASSSGQGTNEKLFF